This T cell receptor beta chain came from a study of blood T cell repertoires in COVID-19. Study details: Acute and convalescent COVID-19 samples came from the United States, Italy and Spain. The analysed material was cDNA or gDNA that came from T cells, B-cell-depleted T cells, or PBMCs.

The CDR3 runs 16 residues. Germline CDR1 is SGHAT and CDR2 is FQNNGV. V was clipped by 5 bases and J by 9 bases; unmatched bases: 9. In the authors' methods: Estimates of nucleated cell counts were drawn from the amplification of reference gene primers. TCRdb's copy holds only in-frame clones and misses some; the assay was immunoSEQ multiplex PCR. V, J and clone size were drawn from that table, and D and trimming were deduced from the DNA. The sample lists under 250,000 clones, around three quarters seen once, with 5.5% in the top ten. Sequencing was done on a sample of peripheral blood. The chain carries TRBV11-2 and TRBJ2-1, with TRBD2 identical over 14 bases. The TCR comes from a woman aged 65 to 85 with acute or convalescent COVID-19. CDR3 coding DNA: TGTGCCAGCAGCCCACCCGGGACTAGCGGGAGTAGTGAGCAGTTCTTC. This codes for CASSPPGTSGSSEQFF.